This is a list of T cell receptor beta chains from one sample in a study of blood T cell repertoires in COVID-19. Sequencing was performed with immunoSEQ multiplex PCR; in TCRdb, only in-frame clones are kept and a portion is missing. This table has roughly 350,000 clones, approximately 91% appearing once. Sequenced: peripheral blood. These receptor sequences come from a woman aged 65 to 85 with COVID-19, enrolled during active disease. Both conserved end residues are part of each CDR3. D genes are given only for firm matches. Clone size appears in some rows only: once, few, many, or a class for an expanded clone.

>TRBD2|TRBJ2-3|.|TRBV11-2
TGTGCCAGCAGCCTCGCCTGGGGTAGCGGGGCTGATACGCAGTATTTT
CASSLAWGSGADTQYF
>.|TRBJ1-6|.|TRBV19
TGTGCCAGTAGTATAGGGGCGAAAAGCTCCTATAATTCACCCCTCCACTTT
CASSIGAKSSYNSPLHF
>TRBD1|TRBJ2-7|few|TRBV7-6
TGTGCCAGCAGCTTAGCGCAGGGGGCGGCCTACGAGCAGTACTTC
CASSLAQGAAYEQYF
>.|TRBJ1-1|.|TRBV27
TGTGCCAGCGGGCTCGGGGGAGCTTTCTTT
CASGLGGAFF
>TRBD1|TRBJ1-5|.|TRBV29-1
TGCAGCGTTTCGACAGGGAGCAATCAGCCCCAGCATTTT
CSVSTGSNQPQHF
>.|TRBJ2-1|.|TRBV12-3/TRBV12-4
TGTGCCAGCACAAAGGGGGGGGATGAGCAGTTCTTC
CASTKGGDEQFF
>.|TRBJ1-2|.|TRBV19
TGTGCCACTTCACAGGGAAACTATGGCTACACCTTC
CATSQGNYGYTF
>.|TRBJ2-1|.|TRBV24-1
TGTGCCACCAGTGAGGGGGGGACAGGATCCTACAATGAGCAGTTCTTC
CATSEGGTGSYNEQFF
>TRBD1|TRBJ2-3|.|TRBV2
TGTGCCAGCCTGACAGGGTCTAGCACAGATACGCAGTATTTT
CASLTGSSTDTQYF
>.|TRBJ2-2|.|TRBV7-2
TGTGCCAGCAGCTTTAGCTTGGGGAGAGGAACCGGGGAGCTGTTTTTT
CASSFSLGRGTGELFF
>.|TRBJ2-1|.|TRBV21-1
TGTGCCAGCAGCAAAAGCCCGGGACTTCTCAATGAGCAGTTCTTC
CASSKSPGLLNEQFF
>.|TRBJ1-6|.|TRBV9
TGTGCCAGGAGGACCCAGGGGCCCCCTTCCTATAATTCACCCCTCCACTTT
CARRTQGPPSYNSPLHF
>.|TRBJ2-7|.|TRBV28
TGTGCCAGCAGTTCCCCGCAGTTCGTATCCTACGAGCAGTACTTC
CASSSPQFVSYEQYF
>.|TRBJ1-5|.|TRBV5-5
TGTGCCAGCAGCTCCCTTCAGGGCCAGCCCCAGCATTTT
CASSSLQGQPQHF
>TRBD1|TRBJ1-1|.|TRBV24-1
TGTGCCACCAGTGATCCACAGGGGGCTGGAGCTTTCTTT
CATSDPQGAGAFF
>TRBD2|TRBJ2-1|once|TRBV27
TGTGCCAGCAGTCCGACTAGCGGAACTTACAATGAGCAGTTCTTC
CASSPTSGTYNEQFF
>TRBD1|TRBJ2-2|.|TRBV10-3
TGTGCCATCAGTGGTCCCCGGACAGGGGCCGGGGAGCTGTTTTTT
CAISGPRTGAGELFF
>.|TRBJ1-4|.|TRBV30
TGTGCCTGGAGTGTAGGCGGATCTAATGAAAAACTGTTTTTT
CAWSVGGSNEKLFF
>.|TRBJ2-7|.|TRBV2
TGTGCCAGCAGTGAGACGGGTTACGAGCAGTACTTC
CASSETGYEQYF
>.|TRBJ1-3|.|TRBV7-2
TGTGCCAGCAGCCTACAGGGTGGCTCTGGAAACACCATATATTTT
CASSLQGGSGNTIYF
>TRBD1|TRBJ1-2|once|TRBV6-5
TGTGCCGCGTATAAACCCGGGACAGGGGATCGCTACACCTTC
CAAYKPGTGDRYTF
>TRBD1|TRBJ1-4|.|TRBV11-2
TGTGCCAGCAGCCCGTCCGGGACAGGGGAAAAACTGTTTTTT
CASSPSGTGEKLFF
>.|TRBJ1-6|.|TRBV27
TGTGCCAGCAGTTCCCACGAGGCGGGTAATAATTCACCCCTCCACTTT
CASSSHEAGNNSPLHF
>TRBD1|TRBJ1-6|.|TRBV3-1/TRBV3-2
TGTGCCAGCAGCCAAGAGGGGACAGGGAACTATAATTCACCCCTCCACTTT
CASSQEGTGNYNSPLHF
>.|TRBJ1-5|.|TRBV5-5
TGTGCCAGCAGCTTAAGGGAGAGGAACGGTGGGCAGCCCCAGCATTTT
CASSLRERNGGQPQHF
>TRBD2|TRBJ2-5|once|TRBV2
TGTGCCAGCAGGGCCAGACTAGCGGGGGGCCGGGGGACCCAGTACTTC
CASRARLAGGRGTQYF
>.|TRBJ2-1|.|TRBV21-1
TGTGCCAGCAGCGAGAACGGGACAGTCTATGAGCAGTTCTTC
CASSENGTVYEQFF
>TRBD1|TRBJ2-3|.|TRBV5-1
TGCGCCAGCAGCTGGTTACCGGGACAGGCTGGGGCGGCAGATACGCAGTATTTT
CASSWLPGQAGAADTQYF
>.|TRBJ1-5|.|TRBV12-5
TGTGCTAGTGGTCGGGACAATCAGCCCCAGCATTTT
CASGRDNQPQHF
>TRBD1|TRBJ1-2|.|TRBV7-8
TGTGCCAGCAGCTTCTTTCGGGACAGGGCCGGTTCTAACTATGGCTACACCTTC
CASSFFRDRAGSNYGYTF
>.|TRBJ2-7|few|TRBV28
TGTGCCAGCCTAGGATTATTCTCCTACGAGCAGTACTTC
CASLGLFSYEQYF
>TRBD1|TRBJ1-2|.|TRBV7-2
TGTGCCAGCAGCACCATGACAGGGTTGGGATATGGCTACACCTTC
CASSTMTGLGYGYTF
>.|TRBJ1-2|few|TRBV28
TGTGCCAGCAGTTTAGGGGGGTCCCAGACTAACTATGGCTACACCTTC
CASSLGGSQTNYGYTF
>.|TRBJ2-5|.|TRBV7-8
TGTGCCAGCAGCTTTCGTCGTCTCCAAGAGACCCAGTACTTC
CASSFRRLQETQYF
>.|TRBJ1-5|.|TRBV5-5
TGTGCCAGCAGCCCGGGATACGATCAGCCCCAGCATTTT
CASSPGYDQPQHF
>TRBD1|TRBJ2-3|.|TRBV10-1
TGCGCCAGCAGTGCAGACAGGGCCACAGATACGCAGTATTTT
CASSADRATDTQYF
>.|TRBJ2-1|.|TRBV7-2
TGTGCCAGCAGCGGGCAGGGCGGTTATGAGCAGTTCTTC
CASSGQGGYEQFF
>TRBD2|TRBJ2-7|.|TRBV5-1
TGCGCCAGCAGCCAAGACCCGCTGGGACTAGCGGGCTACGAGCAGTACTTC
CASSQDPLGLAGYEQYF
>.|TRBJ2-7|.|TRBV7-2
TGTGCCAGCAGCTTAGGGAGCGGAGTGAGCTCCTACGAGCAGTACTTC
CASSLGSGVSSYEQYF
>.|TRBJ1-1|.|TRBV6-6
TGTGCCAGCAGTTACTCCCAGGTATTCACTGAAGCTTTCTTT
CASSYSQVFTEAFF
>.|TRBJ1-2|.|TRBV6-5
TGTGCCAGCAGCTCTCCCCGGACAGCCAACTATGGCTACACCTTC
CASSSPRTANYGYTF
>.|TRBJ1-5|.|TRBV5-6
TGTGCCAGCAGCTTGGTACGAGATCAGCCCCAGCATTTT
CASSLVRDQPQHF
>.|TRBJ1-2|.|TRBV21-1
TGTGCCAGCAGACCGGACAGGGTTCCTAACTATGGCTACACCTTC
CASRPDRVPNYGYTF
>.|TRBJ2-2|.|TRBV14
TGTGCCAGCAGCCCCCTCGGGACGAACACCGGGGAGCTGTTTTTT
CASSPLGTNTGELFF
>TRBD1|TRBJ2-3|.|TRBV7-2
TGTGCCAGCAGCCGCCGAACAGGGGCGGATACGCAGTATTTT
CASSRRTGADTQYF
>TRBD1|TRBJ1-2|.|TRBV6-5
TGTGCCAGCAGTTATCTCCGGGACAGGTGGGGTGGCTACACCTTC
CASSYLRDRWGGYTF
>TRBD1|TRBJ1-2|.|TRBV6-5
TGTGCCAGCAGTTCCCCGACAGGGGTACGTGGCTACACCTTC
CASSSPTGVRGYTF
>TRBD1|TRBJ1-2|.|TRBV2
TGTGCCAGCAGAGTTAGGGACAGCGGCACCTTC
CASRVRDSGTF
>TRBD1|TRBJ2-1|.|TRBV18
TGTGCCAGCTCCCTAGGACAGGCCTTCAATGAGCAGTTCTTC
CASSLGQAFNEQFF
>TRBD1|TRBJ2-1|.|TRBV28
TGTGCCAGCAGAGGGACAGGGGGTCTCTATGAGCAGTTCTTC
CASRGTGGLYEQFF
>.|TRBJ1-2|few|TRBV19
TGTGCCAGTAGTATAGACACCTCCAGCGCGAGGGGCTACACCTTC
CASSIDTSSARGYTF
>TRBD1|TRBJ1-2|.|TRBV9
TGTGCCAGCAGCGCCCGGGACAGGGATAACTATGGCTACACCTTC
CASSARDRDNYGYTF
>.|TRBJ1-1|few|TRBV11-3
TGTGCCAGCAACCCTGGGGGCGTTAACACTGAAGCTTTCTTT
CASNPGGVNTEAFF
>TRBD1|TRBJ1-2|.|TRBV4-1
TGCGCCAGCAGCCAAAAGGGGGCAGGAGATGGCTACACCTTC
CASSQKGAGDGYTF
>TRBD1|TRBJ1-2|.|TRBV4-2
TGTGCCAGCAGCCAAGTGGTAGGGGGCCCCTATGGCTACACCTTC
CASSQVVGGPYGYTF
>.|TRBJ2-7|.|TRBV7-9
TGTGCCAGCAGCGGGGGCGCGATTGAGCAGTACTTC
CASSGGAIEQYF
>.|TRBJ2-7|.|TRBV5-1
TGCGCCAGCAGCTCGCAGGGTTATTCGTACGAGCAGTACTTC
CASSSQGYSYEQYF
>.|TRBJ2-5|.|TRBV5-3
TGTGCCAGAAGCTTGGACGCACGAGGCCAAGAGACCCAGTACTTC
CARSLDARGQETQYF